The TCR beta chain under discussion was sequenced for a study of CD8 T cells in ankylosing spondylitis. Study-level results: Eight highly homologous variants made up a TCR beta motif, and this motif appeared characteristic of ankylosing spondylitis blood.

In TCRdb, the 5' RACE reads were re-called with MiXCR into one record per CDR3 protein. In the table there are over 700,000 distinct CDR3 sequences, 19% of which are singletons. This CDR3 contains 15 residues. The germline V gene encodes CDR1 SGHVS and CDR2 FNYEAQ. V dropped 0 bases and J dropped 4 bases, with 9 bases sitting between them. A remark on this clonotype: What it binds is unknown.

Sequenced input: blood, either unsorted or a sorted T cell fraction (not recorded which). The TCR was taken from a male donor with ankylosing spondylitis. The chain combines TRBV7-6 with TRBJ1-4; no clear D gene. The CDR3 region is CASSLAHGFNEKLFF. The CDR3, as DNA: TGTGCCAGCAGCTTAGCCCACGGCTTTAATGAAAAACTGTTTTTT.